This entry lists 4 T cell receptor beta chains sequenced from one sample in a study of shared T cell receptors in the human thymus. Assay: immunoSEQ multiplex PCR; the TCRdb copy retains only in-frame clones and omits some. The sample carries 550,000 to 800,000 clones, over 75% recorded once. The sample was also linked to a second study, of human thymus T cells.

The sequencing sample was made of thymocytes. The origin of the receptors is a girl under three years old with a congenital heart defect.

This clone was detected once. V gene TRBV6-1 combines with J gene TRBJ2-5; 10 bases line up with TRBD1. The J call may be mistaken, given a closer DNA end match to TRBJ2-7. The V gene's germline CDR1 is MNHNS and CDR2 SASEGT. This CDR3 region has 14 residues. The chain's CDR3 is CASSWDRGVHEQYF. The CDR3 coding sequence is TGTGCCAGCAGTTGGGACAGGGGAGTCCACGAGCAGTACTTC.

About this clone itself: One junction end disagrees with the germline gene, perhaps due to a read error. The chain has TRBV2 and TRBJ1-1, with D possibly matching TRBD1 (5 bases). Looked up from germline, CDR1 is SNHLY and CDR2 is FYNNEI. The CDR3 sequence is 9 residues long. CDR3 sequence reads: CASSPDRHF. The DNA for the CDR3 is TGTGCCAGCAGCCCTGACAGACACTTT.

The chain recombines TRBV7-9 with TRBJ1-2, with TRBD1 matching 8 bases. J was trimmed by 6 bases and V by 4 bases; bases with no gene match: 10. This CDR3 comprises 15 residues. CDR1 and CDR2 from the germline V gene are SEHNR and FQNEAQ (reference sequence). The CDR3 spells CASSWITGGFDGYTF. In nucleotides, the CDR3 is TGTGCCAGCAGCTGGATAACAGGGGGGTTTGATGGCTACACCTTC.

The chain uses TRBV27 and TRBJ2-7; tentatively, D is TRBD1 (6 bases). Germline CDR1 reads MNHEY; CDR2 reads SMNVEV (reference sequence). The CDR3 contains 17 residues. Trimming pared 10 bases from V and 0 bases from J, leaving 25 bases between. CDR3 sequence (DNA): TGTGCCAAGATCAGGCAGGAAGGACAGATTCTCTCCTACGAGCAGTACTTC. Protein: CAKIRQEGQILSYEQYF.